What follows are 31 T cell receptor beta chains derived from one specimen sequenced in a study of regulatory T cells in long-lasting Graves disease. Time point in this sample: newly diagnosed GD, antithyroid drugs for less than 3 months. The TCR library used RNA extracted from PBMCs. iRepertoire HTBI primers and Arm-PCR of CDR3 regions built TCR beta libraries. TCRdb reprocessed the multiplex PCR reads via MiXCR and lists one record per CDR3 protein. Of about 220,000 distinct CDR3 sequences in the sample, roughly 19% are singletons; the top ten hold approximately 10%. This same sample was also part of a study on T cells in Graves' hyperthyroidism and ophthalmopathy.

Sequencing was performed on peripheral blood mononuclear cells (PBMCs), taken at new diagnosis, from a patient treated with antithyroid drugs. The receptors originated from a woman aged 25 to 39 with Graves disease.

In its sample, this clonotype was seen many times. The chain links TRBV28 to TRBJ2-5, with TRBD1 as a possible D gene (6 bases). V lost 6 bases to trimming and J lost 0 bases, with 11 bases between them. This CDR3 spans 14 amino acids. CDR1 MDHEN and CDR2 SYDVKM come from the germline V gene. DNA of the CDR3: TGTGCCAGCAGGAACCGGGACAACCAAGAGACCCAGTACTTC. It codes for CASRNRDNQETQYF.

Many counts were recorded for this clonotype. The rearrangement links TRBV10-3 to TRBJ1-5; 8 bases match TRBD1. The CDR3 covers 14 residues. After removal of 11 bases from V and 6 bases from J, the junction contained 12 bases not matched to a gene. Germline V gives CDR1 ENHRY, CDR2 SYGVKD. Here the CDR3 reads CASKEDRATQPQHF. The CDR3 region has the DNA TGTGCCTCAAAAGAGGACAGGGCGACTCAGCCCCAGCATTTT.

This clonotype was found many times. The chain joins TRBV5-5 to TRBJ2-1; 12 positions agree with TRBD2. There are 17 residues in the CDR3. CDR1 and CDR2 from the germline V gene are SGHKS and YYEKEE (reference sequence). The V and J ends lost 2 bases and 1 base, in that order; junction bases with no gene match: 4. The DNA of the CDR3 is TGTGCCAGCAGCTTTTCCGGGACTAGCGGGTCCTACAATGAGCAGTTCTTC. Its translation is CASSFSGTSGSYNEQFF.

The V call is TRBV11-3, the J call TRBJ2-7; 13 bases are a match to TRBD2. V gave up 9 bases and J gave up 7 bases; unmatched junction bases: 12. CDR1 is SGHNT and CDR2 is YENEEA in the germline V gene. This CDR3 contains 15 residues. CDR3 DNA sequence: TGTGCCAGTAGAGAAGGACTAGCGGGAGTTTCGGAGCAGTACTTC. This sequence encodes CASREGLAGVSEQYF.

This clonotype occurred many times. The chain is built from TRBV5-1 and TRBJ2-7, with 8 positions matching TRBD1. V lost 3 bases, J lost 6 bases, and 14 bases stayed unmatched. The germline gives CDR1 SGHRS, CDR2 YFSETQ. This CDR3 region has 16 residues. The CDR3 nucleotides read TGCGCCAGCAGCTCCTCGACAGGGGCCATTTGGGGCGAGCAGTACTTC. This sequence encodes CASSSSTGAIWGEQYF.

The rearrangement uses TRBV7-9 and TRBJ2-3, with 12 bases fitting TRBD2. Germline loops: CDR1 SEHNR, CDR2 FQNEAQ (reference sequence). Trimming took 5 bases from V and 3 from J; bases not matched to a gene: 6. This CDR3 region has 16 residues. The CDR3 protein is CASSPWTSGITDTQYF. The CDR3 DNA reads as TGTGCCAGCAGCCCCTGGACTAGCGGGATTACAGATACGCAGTATTTT.

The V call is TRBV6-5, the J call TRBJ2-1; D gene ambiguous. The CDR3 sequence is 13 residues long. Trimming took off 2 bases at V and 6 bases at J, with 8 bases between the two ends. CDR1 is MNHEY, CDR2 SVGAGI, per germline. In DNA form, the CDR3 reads TGTGCCAGCAGTTACGACGTCATCAATGAGCAGTTCTTC. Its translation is CASSYDVINEQFF.

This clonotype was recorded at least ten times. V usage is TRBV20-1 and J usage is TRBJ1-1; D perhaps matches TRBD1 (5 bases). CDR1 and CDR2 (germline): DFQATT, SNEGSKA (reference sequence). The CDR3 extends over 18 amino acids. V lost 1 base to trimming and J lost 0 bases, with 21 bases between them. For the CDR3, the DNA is TGCAGTGCTAGAGGATTTGAGGGACGGTCCTGGGTGAACACTGAAGCTTTCTTT. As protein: CSARGFEGRSWVNTEAFF.

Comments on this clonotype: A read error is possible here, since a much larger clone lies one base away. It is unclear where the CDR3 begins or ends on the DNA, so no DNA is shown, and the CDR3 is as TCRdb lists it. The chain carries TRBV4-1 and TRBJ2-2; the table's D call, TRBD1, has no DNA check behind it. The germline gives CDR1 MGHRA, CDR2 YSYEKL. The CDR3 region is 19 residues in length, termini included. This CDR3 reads CASSQDWGWGAQNTGEPFF.

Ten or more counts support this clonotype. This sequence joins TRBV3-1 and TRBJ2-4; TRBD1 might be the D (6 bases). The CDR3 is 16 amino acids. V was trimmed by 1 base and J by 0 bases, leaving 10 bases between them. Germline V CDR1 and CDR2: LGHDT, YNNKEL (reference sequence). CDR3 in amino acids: CASSQVDSLAKNIQYF. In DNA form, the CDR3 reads TGTGCCAGCAGCCAAGTGGACAGTCTAGCCAAAAACATTCAGTACTTC.

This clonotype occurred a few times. Here the CDR3 reads CATSRDSIEGEKLFF. DNA of the CDR3: TGTGCCACCTCTCGAGATAGCATAGAAGGGGAAAAACTGTTTTTT. The gene calls are TRBV7-3 and TRBJ1-4; D ambiguous. The germline V and J ends were trimmed by 10 bases and 8 bases, with 23 bases remaining between them. The CDR3 spans 15 residues. Germline loops: CDR1 SGHTA, CDR2 FQGTGA.

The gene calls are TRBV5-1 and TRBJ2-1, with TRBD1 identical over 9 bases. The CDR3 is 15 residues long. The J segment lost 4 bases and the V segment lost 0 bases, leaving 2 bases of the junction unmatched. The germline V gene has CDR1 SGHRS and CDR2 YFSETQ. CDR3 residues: CASSLGGTGYNEQFF. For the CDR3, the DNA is TGCGCCAGCAGCTTGGGCGGGACAGGGTACAATGAGCAGTTCTTC.

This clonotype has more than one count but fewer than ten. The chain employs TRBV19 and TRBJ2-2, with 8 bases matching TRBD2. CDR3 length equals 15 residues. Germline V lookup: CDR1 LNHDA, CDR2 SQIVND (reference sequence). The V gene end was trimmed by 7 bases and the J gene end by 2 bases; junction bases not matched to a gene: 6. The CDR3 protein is CASTDRGGNTGELFF. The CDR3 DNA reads TGTGCCAGTACCGACCGGGGGGGAAACACCGGGGAGCTGTTTTTT.

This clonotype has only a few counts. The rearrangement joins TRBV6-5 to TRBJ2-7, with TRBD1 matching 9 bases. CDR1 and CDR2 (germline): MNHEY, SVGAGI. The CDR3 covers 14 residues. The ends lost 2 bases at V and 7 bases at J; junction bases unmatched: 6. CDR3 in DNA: TGTGCCAGCAGTTACCCCGGACAGGGGCGGGAGCAGTACTTC. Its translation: CASSYPGQGREQYF.

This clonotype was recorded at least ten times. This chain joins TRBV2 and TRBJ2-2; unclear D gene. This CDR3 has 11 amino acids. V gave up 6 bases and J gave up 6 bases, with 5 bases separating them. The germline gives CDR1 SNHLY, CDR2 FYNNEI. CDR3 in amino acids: CASRDSGELFF. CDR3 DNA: TGTGCCAGCAGAGATTCCGGGGAGCTGTTTTTT.

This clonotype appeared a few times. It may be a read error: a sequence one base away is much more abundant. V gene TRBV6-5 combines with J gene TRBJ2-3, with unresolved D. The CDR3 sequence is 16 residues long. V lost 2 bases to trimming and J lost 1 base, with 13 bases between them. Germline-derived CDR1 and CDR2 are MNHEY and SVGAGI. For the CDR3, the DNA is TGTGCCAGCAGTTACCCGCGCGCGTGGGGCACAGATACGCAGTATTTT. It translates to CASSYPRAWGTDTQYF.

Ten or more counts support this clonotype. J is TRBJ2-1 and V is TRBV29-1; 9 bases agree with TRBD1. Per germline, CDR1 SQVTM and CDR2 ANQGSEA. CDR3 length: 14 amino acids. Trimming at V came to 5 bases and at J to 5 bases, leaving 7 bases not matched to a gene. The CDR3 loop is CSVFRDRANNEQFF. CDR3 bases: TGCAGCGTTTTCCGGGACAGGGCCAACAATGAGCAGTTCTTC.

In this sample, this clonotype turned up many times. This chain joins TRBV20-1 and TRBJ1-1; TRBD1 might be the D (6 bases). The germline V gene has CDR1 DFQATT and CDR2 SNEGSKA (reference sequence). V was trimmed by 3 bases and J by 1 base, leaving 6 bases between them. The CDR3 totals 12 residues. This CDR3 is CSARDRNTEAFF. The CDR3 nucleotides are TGCAGTGCTAGGGACAGGAACACTGAAGCTTTCTTT.

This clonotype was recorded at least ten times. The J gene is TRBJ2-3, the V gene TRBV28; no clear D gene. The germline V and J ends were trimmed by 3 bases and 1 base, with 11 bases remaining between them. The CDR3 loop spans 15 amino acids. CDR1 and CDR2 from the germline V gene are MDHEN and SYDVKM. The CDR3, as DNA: TGTGCCAGCAGTTTTACGGGCCTGGGCACAGATACGCAGTATTTT. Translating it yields CASSFTGLGTDTQYF. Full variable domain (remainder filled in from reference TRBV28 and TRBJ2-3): DVKVTQSSRYLVKRTGEKVFLECVQDMDHENMFWYRQDPGLGLRLIYFSYDVKMKEKGDIPEGYSVSREKKERFSLILESASTNQTSMYLCASSFTGLGTDTQYFGPGTRLTVL.

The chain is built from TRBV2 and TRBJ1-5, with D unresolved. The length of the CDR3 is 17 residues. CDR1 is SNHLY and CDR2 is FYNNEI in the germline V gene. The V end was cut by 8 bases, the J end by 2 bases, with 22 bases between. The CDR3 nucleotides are TGTGCCAGCCGGGCCTCGGTGCTGTTGGTGGGCAATCAGCCCCAGCATTTT. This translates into CASRASVLLVGNQPQHF.

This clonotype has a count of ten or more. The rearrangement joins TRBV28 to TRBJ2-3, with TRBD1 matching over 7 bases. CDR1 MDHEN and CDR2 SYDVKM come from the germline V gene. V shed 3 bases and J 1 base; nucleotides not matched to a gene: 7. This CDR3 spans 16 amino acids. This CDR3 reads CASSFWTGSGTDTQYF. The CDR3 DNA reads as TGTGCCAGCAGTTTTTGGACAGGTAGCGGCACAGATACGCAGTATTTT.

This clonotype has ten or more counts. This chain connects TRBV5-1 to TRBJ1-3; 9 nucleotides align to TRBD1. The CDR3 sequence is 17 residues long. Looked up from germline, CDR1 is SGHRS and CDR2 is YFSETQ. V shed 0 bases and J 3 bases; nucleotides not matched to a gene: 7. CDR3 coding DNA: TGCGCCAGCAGCTTGGCACCGGGACAGGGAGATGGAAACACCATATATTTT. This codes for CASSLAPGQGDGNTIYF. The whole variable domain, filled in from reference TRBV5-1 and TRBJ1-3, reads KAGVTQTPRYLIKTRGQQVTLSCSPISGHRSVSWYQQTPGQGLQFLFEYFSETQRNKGNFPGRFSGRQFSNSRSEMNVSTLELGDSALYLCASSLAPGQGDGNTIYFGEGSWLTVV.

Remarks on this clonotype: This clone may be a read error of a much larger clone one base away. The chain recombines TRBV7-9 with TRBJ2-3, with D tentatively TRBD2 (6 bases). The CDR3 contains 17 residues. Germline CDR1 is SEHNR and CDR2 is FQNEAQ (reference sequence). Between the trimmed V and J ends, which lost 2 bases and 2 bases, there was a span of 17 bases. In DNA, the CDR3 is TGTGCCAGCAGCTTACGGAGACTAGTGGGGGACACAGATACGCAGTATTTT. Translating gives CASSLRRLVGDTDTQYF.

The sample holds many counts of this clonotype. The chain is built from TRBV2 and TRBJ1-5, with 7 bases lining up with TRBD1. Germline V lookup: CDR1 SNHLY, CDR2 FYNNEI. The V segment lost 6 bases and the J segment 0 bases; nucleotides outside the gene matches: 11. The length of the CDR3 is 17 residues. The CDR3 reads CASRGGRGGYSNQPQHF. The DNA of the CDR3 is TGTGCCAGCAGGGGGGGTCGAGGGGGCTATAGCAATCAGCCCCAGCATTTT. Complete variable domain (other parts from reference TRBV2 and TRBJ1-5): EPEVTQTPSHQVTQMGQEVILRCVPISNHLYFYWYRQILGQKVEFLVSFYNNEISEKSEIFDDQFSVERPDGSNFTLKIRSTKLEDSAMYFCASRGGRGGYSNQPQHFGDGTRLSIL.

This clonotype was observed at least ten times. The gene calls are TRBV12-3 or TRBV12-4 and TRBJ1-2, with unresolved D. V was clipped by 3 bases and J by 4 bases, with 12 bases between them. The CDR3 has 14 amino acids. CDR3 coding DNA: TGTGCCAGCAGTTTCAGCGGAGGGTCCTATGGCTACACCTTC. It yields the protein CASSFSGGSYGYTF.

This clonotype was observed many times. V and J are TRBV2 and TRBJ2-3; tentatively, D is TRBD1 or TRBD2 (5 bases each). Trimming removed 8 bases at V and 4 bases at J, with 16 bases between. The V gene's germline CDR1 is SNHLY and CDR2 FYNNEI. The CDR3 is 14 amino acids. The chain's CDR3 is CASVPGLGADTQYF. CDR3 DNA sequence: TGTGCCAGCGTCCCGGGATTGGGGGCAGATACGCAGTATTTT.

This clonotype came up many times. CDR3 amino acids: CSATGQGVGVEQYF. CDR3 DNA: TGCAGTGCCACCGGACAGGGGGTCGGTGTCGAGCAGTACTTC. V usage is TRBV20-1 and J usage is TRBJ2-7; 10 bases align to TRBD1. The CDR3 runs to 14 residues. Unmatched junction bases numbered 11, after V lost 6 bases and J lost 6 bases. Germline-derived CDR1 and CDR2 are DFQATT and SNEGSKA (reference sequence).

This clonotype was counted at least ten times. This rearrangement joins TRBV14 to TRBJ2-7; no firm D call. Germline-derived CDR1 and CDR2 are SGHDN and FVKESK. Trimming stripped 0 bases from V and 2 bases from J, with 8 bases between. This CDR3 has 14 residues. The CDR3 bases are TGTGCCAGCAGCCAAGATAGGTTGGCCTACGAGCAGTACTTC. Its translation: CASSQDRLAYEQYF.

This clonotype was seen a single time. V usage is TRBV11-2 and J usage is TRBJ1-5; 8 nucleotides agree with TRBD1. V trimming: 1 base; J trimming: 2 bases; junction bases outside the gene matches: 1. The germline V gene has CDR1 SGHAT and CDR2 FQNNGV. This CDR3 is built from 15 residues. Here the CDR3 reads CASSLVQGGNQPQHF. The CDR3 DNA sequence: TGTGCCAGCAGCTTAGTACAGGGGGGCAATCAGCCCCAGCATTTT. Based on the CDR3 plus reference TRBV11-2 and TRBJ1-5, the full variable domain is EAGVAQSPRYKIIEKRQSVAFWCNPISGHATLYWYQQILGQGPKLLIQFQNNGVVDDSQLPKDRFSAERLKGVDSTLKIQPAKLEDSAVYLCASSLVQGGNQPQHFGDGTRLSIL.

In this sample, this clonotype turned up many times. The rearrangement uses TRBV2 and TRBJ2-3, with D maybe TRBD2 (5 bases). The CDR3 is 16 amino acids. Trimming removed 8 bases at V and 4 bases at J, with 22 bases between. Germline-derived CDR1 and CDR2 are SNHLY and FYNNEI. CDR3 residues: CASGLGSVSGADTQYF. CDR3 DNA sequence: TGTGCCAGCGGGTTGGGGAGTGTGTCCGGCGCAGATACGCAGTATTTT.

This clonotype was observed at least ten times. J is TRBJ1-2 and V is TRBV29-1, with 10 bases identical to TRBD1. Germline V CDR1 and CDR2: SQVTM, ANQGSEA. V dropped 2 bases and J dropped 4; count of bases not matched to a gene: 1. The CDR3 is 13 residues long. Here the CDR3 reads CSVERTGGYGYTF. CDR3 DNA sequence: TGCAGCGTTGAACGGACAGGGGGCTATGGCTACACCTTC.